These 18 T cell receptor beta chains were sequenced from one sample in a study of radiotherapy plus CTLA-4 blockade in lung cancer. The repertoire was sequenced with immunoSEQ multiplex PCR; TCRdb's copy has only in-frame clones and lacks some. Here the sample spans around 110,000 clones, more than 75% being singletons. The source was peripheral blood, collected from a patient treated with radiotherapy plus ipilimumab. The receptor set was obtained from a human donor with non-small cell lung cancer that progressed on radiotherapy plus ipilimumab. Some clones in this sample may be carry-over from other donors' samples.

The chain combines TRBV29-1 with TRBJ2-7; D remains ambiguous. V lost 3 bases and J lost 2, with 8 bases in between. The CDR3 spans 12 residues. Germline-derived CDR1 and CDR2 are SQVTM and ANQGSEA. The CDR3 nucleotides are TGCAGCGTTGACGCAGGTACCTACGAGCAGTACTTC. Translation gives CSVDAGTYEQYF.

The chain links TRBV7-3 to TRBJ2-6; 8 bases fit TRBD1. The junction had 9 bases not matched to a gene; V was cut back by 1 base and J by 4 bases. The CDR3 is 18 amino acids. Germline V lookup: CDR1 SGHTA, CDR2 FQGTGA. For the CDR3, the DNA is TGTGCCAGCAGCTTAAGAGGACAGGGCTATGTAGGGGCCAACGTCCTGACTTTC. Its translation: CASSLRGQGYVGANVLTF.

V and J are TRBV19 and TRBJ2-1, with TRBD1 matching over 10 bases. Germline CDR1 and CDR2: LNHDA and SQIVND (reference sequence). The CDR3 runs 16 residues. Losses at the gene ends were 7 bases for V and 6 bases for J; bases not matched to a gene: 12. The CDR3 region is CASTFLGQGPSNEQFF. The CDR3 bases are TGTGCCAGTACCTTTCTGGGACAGGGGCCCTCCAATGAGCAGTTCTTC.

The chain combines TRBV6-5 with TRBJ2-1, with D tentatively TRBD1 or TRBD2 (5 bases each). The ends were cut back, 2 bases at V and 5 bases at J, with 10 bases in the middle. The CDR3 is made up of 14 amino acids. CDR1 MNHEY and CDR2 SVGAGI come from the germline V gene. The CDR3 region is CASSYRDQHNEQFF. The CDR3 region has the DNA TGTGCCAGCAGTTACCGGGACCAACACAATGAGCAGTTCTTC.

V usage is TRBV13 and J usage is TRBJ1-4, with 9 bases aligning to TRBD1. The length of the CDR3 is 16 residues. Germline V lookup: CDR1 PRHDT, CDR2 FYEKMQ (reference sequence). The junction had 4 bases not matched to a gene; V was cut back by 3 bases and J by 2 bases. For the CDR3, the DNA is TGTGCCAGCAGCTTTACAGGGGGCATCACTAATGAAAAACTGTTTTTT. It codes for CASSFTGGITNEKLFF.

The chain recombines TRBV18 with TRBJ2-6, with 7 bases aligning to TRBD2. V lost 2 bases, J lost 2 bases, and 0 bases stayed unmatched. Germline V lookup: CDR1 KGHSH, CDR2 LQKENI. This CDR3 comprises 15 residues. CDR3 bases: TGTGCCAGCTCACCAGGGGGGGCTGGGGCCAACGTCCTGACTTTC. It specifies CASSPGGAGANVLTF. Combining the CDR3 with reference TRBV18 and TRBJ2-6 gives the whole variable domain NAGVMQNPRHLVRRRGQEARLRCSPMKGHSHVYWYRQLPEEGLKFMVYLQKENIIDESGMPKERFSAEFPKEGPSILRIQQVVRGDSAAYFCASSPGGAGANVLTFGAGSRLTVL.

The J gene is TRBJ2-7, the V gene TRBV6-5; D is ambiguous. The CDR3 totals 13 residues. Per the germline V gene, CDR1 is MNHEY and CDR2 is SVGAGI. Trimming left V 5 bases short and J 2 bases short, with 10 bases between. CDR3 protein: CASSLAGTYEQYF. CDR3 DNA sequence: TGTGCCAGCAGTCTCGCTGGAACCTACGAGCAGTACTTC.

This clone was found a few times. The genes are TRBV7-2 and TRBJ1-4, with D maybe TRBD1 (6 bases). The CDR3 runs to 15 residues. In germline, CDR1 is SGHTA, CDR2 FQGNSA. Trimming took 1 base from V and 7 from J, leaving 13 bases between them. The CDR3 nucleotides read TGTGCCAGCAGCTTAGGGTCCTTGACAGGTGAAAAACTGTTTTTT. As protein: CASSLGSLTGEKLFF.

V and J are TRBV5-1 and TRBJ2-2; D is unclear. Germline V gene data show CDR1 as SGHRS and CDR2 as YFSETQ. This CDR3 is built from 16 residues. Trimming stripped 4 bases from V and 0 bases from J, with 13 bases between. CDR3 sequence (DNA): TGCGCCAGCAGCATATGGACGGGTGCGAACACCGGGGAGCTGTTTTTT. Protein product: CASSIWTGANTGELFF.

The chain joins TRBV7-8 to TRBJ2-1; 7 nucleotides match TRBD2. The CDR3 length is 16 residues. Trimming at V came to 6 bases and at J to 0 bases, leaving 8 bases not matched to a gene. Germline values: CDR1 SGHVS, CDR2 FQNEAQ. Written as DNA, the CDR3 is TGTGCCAGCAGGGGCCTAGCGGCCAGCTCCTACAATGAGCAGTTCTTC. It specifies CASRGLAASSYNEQFF. The full variable domain, rest sourced from reference TRBV7-8 and TRBJ2-1, is GAGVSQSPRYKVAKRGQDVALRCDPISGHVSLFWYQQALGQGPEFLTYFQNEAQLDKSGLPSDRFFAERPEGSVSTLKIQRTQQEDSAVYLCASRGLAASSYNEQFFGPGTRLTVL.

The V and J genes are TRBV9 and TRBJ1-2; D perhaps matches TRBD1 (6 bases). The V gene's germline CDR1 is SGDLS and CDR2 YYNGEE. The V and J ends lost 0 bases and 8 bases respectively, with 17 bases between them. The CDR3 has 15 residues. The CDR3 DNA reads TGTGCCAGCAGCGTAGGCGATGCAGGGGTGTACGGCTACACCTTC. Translating gives CASSVGDAGVYGYTF.

This chain links TRBV7-3 with TRBJ2-3; 13 nucleotides match TRBD2. The CDR3 has 17 residues. J lost 0 bases, V lost 5 bases, and 5 bases had no gene match. Per the germline V gene, CDR1 is SGHTA and CDR2 is FQGTGA. CDR3 DNA sequence: TGTGCCAGCAGCCTACCGGGACTAGCGGGGAGCACAGATACGCAGTATTTT. This gives the protein CASSLPGLAGSTDTQYF.

V is TRBV15 and J is TRBJ1-2; D perhaps matches TRBD1 (5 bases). Trimming removed 0 bases from V and 7 bases from J, with 6 bases in between. The CDR3 contains 12 residues. CDR1 and CDR2 (germline): LNHNV, YYDKDF (reference sequence). The CDR3 is CATSRDQGGYTF. CDR3 DNA sequence: TGTGCCACCAGCAGAGATCAGGGTGGCTACACCTTC.

The chain carries TRBV10-3 and TRBJ1-1, with D perhaps TRBD1 (5 bases). V lost 5 bases, J lost 1 base, and 8 bases lay in between. Germline values: CDR1 ENHRY, CDR2 SYGVKD. The CDR3 is 13 amino acids. CDR3 coding DNA: TGTGCCATCAGTCGGACATCGAACACTGAAGCTTTCTTT. Residues: CAISRTSNTEAFF.

This rearrangement joins TRBV23-1 to TRBJ2-4, with D uncertain. TRBV23-1 is marked as an open reading frame, function uncertain. The CDR3 totals 14 residues. The V and J ends lost 3 bases and 11 bases respectively, with 17 bases between them. CDR3 loop: CASSQSASRKVQYF. In DNA form, the CDR3 reads TGCGCCAGCAGTCAGTCCGCCTCCCGGAAGGTTCAGTACTTC.

This sequence joins TRBV19 and TRBJ2-1; a possible D gene is TRBD1 (5 bases). Trimming cost V 1 base and J 0 bases, with 13 bases left between them. There are 17 residues in the CDR3. Looked up from germline, CDR1 is LNHDA and CDR2 is SQIVND (reference sequence). The CDR3 DNA reads as TGTGCCAGTAGTATAGGTGTGCGACAGTTCTCCTACAATGAGCAGTTCTTC. This sequence encodes CASSIGVRQFSYNEQFF.

The J gene is TRBJ1-1, the V gene TRBV7-9; D remains ambiguous. Between the trimmed V and J ends, which lost 4 bases and 4 bases, there was a span of 13 bases. The CDR3 length is 14 residues. The germline gives CDR1 SEHNR, CDR2 FQNEAQ (reference sequence). The chain's CDR3 is CASSSQGGFTEAFF. The CDR3 bases are TGTGCCAGCAGCTCACAAGGAGGTTTCACTGAAGCTTTCTTT.

CDR3 sequence: CSVASISYEQYF. Here the CDR3 DNA reads TGCAGCGTTGCCAGTATCTCCTACGAGCAGTACTTC. This chain joins TRBV29-1 and TRBJ2-7; D is undetermined. V was trimmed by 4 bases and J by 0 bases, leaving 7 bases between them. The CDR3 is 12 amino acids. From germline, CDR1 is SQVTM and CDR2 ANQGSEA.